Listed below are T cell receptor beta chains from one sample, sequenced in a study of T cell responses to AZD1222 COVID-19 vaccine. The table came from immunoSEQ multiplex PCR; TCRdb's copy has only in-frame clones and leaves some out. The sample holds tens of thousands of clones; approximately 88% are singletons and the top ten take 5%. The sequenced sample was peripheral blood, obtained 28 days after the second AZD1222 dose. The receptors stem from an adult who received the AZD1222 COVID-19 vaccine. Each CDR3 is given with its conserved first and last residue. D genes are given only for firm matches. Rows give clone size only sometimes, using once, few, many, or a class for an expanded clone.

CDR3 protein | CDR3 DNA | J gene | D gene | clone size | V gene
CASRTGYGDYGYTF | TGTGCCAGTAGGACAGGTTACGGGGACTATGGCTACACCTTC | TRBJ1-2 | NA | NA | TRBV19
CASSGVGQGAFSPLHF | TGCGCCAGCAGTGGGGTGGGACAGGGGGCATTTTCACCCCTCCACTTT | TRBJ1-6 | TRBD1 | NA | TRBV10-2
CASSRHSGSYNEQFF | TGTGCCAGCAGCCGACATTCCGGCTCCTACAATGAGCAGTTCTTC | TRBJ2-1 | NA | NA | TRBV7-9
CSGGPRGGSTDTQYF | TGCAGCGGGGGACCCCGGGGGGGAAGCACAGATACGCAGTATTTT | TRBJ2-3 | TRBD2 | NA | TRBV29-1
CASSLLRGMEAFF | TGTGCCAGCAGCTTGTTAAGGGGGATGGAAGCTTTCTTT | TRBJ1-1 | NA | once | TRBV7-8
CASRGPDNSPLHF | TGTGCCAGCAGGGGCCCGGATAATTCACCCCTCCACTTT | TRBJ1-6 | NA | NA | TRBV3-1/TRBV3-2
CASSYLGRDGYTF | TGTGCCAGCAGTTACCTGGGGAGGGATGGCTACACCTTC | TRBJ1-2 | NA | NA | TRBV6-2/TRBV6-3
CASSPGARRDTQYF | TGTGCCAGCAGCCCCGGGGCCCGAAGGGATACGCAGTATTTT | TRBJ2-3 | NA | NA | TRBV6-5
CASGRTGGTGETQYF | TGTGCTAGTGGGAGGACAGGGGGCACGGGAGAGACCCAGTACTTC | TRBJ2-5 | TRBD1 | NA | TRBV12-5
CASSPTSFKVYGYTF | TGTGCCAGCTCACCTACGTCTTTCAAGGTCTATGGCTACACCTTC | TRBJ1-2 | NA | NA | TRBV18
CASSPRQGGNTEAFF | TGTGCCAGCTCACCTAGGCAGGGGGGAAACACTGAAGCTTTCTTT | TRBJ1-1 | TRBD1 | NA | TRBV18
CASSQTDEFGYTF | TGTGCCAGCAGCCAGACGGACGAGTTCGGCTACACCTTC | TRBJ1-2 | NA | NA | TRBV7-9
CASSSGTGEEKLFF | TGCGCCAGCAGCTCCGGGACAGGGGAAGAAAAACTGTTTTTT | TRBJ1-4 | TRBD1 | NA | TRBV5-1
CASSRDRAGNTIYF | TGTGCCAGCAGCCGCGACAGGGCCGGAAACACCATATATTTT | TRBJ1-3 | TRBD1 | NA | TRBV7-9
CASRRSGGPAGDTQYF | TGTGCCAGCAGGAGATCTGGGGGGCCGGCAGGAGATACGCAGTATTTT | TRBJ2-3 | NA | NA | TRBV7-9
CASSPTADGYSGNTIYF | TGTGCCAGCAGTCCCACGGCAGACGGATACTCTGGAAACACCATATATTTT | TRBJ1-3 | NA | NA | TRBV2
CASSTRDRLSPLHF | TGTGCCAGTAGTACCCGGGACAGACTCTCACCCCTCCACTTT | TRBJ1-6 | TRBD1 | NA | TRBV19
CASNVGNQPQHF | TGTGCCAGCAACGTGGGGAATCAGCCCCAGCATTTT | TRBJ1-5 | NA | NA | TRBV28
CASSQGSATGELFF | TGCGCCAGCAGCCAGGGGAGCGCCACCGGGGAGCTGTTTTTT | TRBJ2-2 | NA | NA | TRBV4-1
CASSLSTANNEKLFF | TGTGCCAGCAGCCTGAGTACCGCGAACAATGAAAAACTGTTTTTT | TRBJ1-4 | NA | NA | TRBV11-1
CASSDISGNTIYF | TGTGCCAGCAGCGATATCTCTGGAAACACCATATATTTT | TRBJ1-3 | NA | NA | TRBV14
CASSAGPRYGYTF | TGTGCCAGCAGCGCCGGGCCGAGGTATGGCTACACCTTC | TRBJ1-2 | NA | once | TRBV2
CASSYGGTGEKLFF | TGTGCCAGCAGTTACGGAGGGACAGGGGAAAAACTGTTTTTT | TRBJ1-4 | TRBD1 | NA | TRBV6-5
CASSPGEETQYF | TGCGCCAGCAGCCCTGGCGAAGAGACCCAGTACTTC | TRBJ2-5 | NA | once | TRBV5-1
CSASRPDSGNTIYF | TGCAGTGCTAGTAGACCCGACTCTGGAAACACCATATATTTT | TRBJ1-3 | NA | NA | TRBV20-1
CATSGQETQYF | TGTGCCACCAGTGGGCAAGAGACCCAGTACTTC | TRBJ2-5 | NA | NA | TRBV24-1
CATSRVGPNEKLFF | TGTGCCACCAGCAGAGTGGGGCCGAATGAAAAACTGTTTTTT | TRBJ1-4 | NA | few | TRBV15
CASSQMSGRALSPLHF | TGTGCCAGCAGCCAAATGAGCGGCAGGGCACTTAGTCCCCTCCACTTT | TRBJ1-6 | NA | NA | TRBV3-1/TRBV3-2